The rows below give T cell receptor beta chains drawn from one sample of a study of OX40 agonist ivuxolimab in advanced cancers. Here immunoSEQ multiplex PCR was the method, and the copy in TCRdb shows in-frame clones only, minus some. The table records approximately 64,000 clones, 70% to 90% of them present only once. Sequencing was performed on CD4+ or CD8+ T cells sorted from blood, taken in a trial of the OX40 agonist ivuxolimab. The origin of the receptors is an adult with an advanced solid tumor such as melanoma, head and neck, liver or kidney cancer. CDR3s include the opening cysteine and the closing phenylalanine or tryptophan. The D gene is left open where the match is weak. Where a row states a size, it is once, few, many or the class of an expanded clone; other rows omit it.

J: TRBJ1-4; size: -; D: TRBD1; V: TRBV7-4; DNA: TGTGCCAGCAGCCCCGGGACAGACCCAACTAATGAAAAACTGTTTTTT; CDR3: CASSPGTDPTNEKLFF
J: TRBJ2-7; size: -; D: -; V: TRBV5-1; DNA: TGCGCCAGCAGCCCTCTGGCAGGGATCTCCTACGAGCAGTACTTC; CDR3: CASSPLAGISYEQYF
J: TRBJ2-1; size: -; D: -; V: TRBV27; DNA: TGTGCCAGCAGTGTCTTCCAGGGTGAGCAGTTCTTC; CDR3: CASSVFQGEQFF
J: TRBJ1-6; size: -; D: -; V: TRBV27; DNA: TGTGCCAGCAGTTTGGCTCCACGGAATTCACCCCTCCACTTT; CDR3: CASSLAPRNSPLHF
J: TRBJ2-3; size: -; D: -; V: TRBV2; DNA: TGTGCCAGCATCGCGGGGAAGACAGATACGCAGTATTTT; CDR3: CASIAGKTDTQYF
J: TRBJ2-3; size: once; D: -; V: TRBV7-9; DNA: TGTGCCAGCAGTCCCGGAGTGGGGTATGGCACAGATACGCAGTATTTT; CDR3: CASSPGVGYGTDTQYF
J: TRBJ2-2; size: -; D: -; V: TRBV9; DNA: TGTGCCAGCAGCGACAGGGAGACGAACACCGGGGAGCTGTTTTTT; CDR3: CASSDRETNTGELFF
J: TRBJ1-4; size: -; D: TRBD1; V: TRBV29-1; DNA: TGCAGCGCATCCGCGGGACAGGCTAATGAAAAACTGTTTTTT; CDR3: CSASAGQANEKLFF
J: TRBJ2-3; size: -; D: -; V: TRBV21-1; DNA: TGTGCCAGCAGCAACGGCCCACAGGGGATGGGCCGCATAGATACGCAGTATTTT; CDR3: CASSNGPQGMGRIDTQYF
J: TRBJ1-1; size: -; D: TRBD1; V: TRBV11-2; DNA: TGTGCCAGCAGCCGAGGGACAGCCCCTGAAGCTTTCTTT; CDR3: CASSRGTAPEAFF
J: TRBJ2-1; size: -; D: TRBD2; V: TRBV28; DNA: TGTGCCAGCAGTCCCGGGACTACAATCAACAATGAGCAGTTCTTC; CDR3: CASSPGTTINNEQFF
J: TRBJ1-1; size: -; D: TRBD1; V: TRBV6-5; DNA: TGTGCCAGCAGTTACCTGGACAGGGCCACTGAAGCTTTCTTT; CDR3: CASSYLDRATEAFF
J: TRBJ2-3; size: -; D: -; V: TRBV28; DNA: TGTGCCAGCAGTGCCCCCCTTATAGCTGCTAGCACAGATACGCAGTATTTT; CDR3: CASSAPLIAASTDTQYF
J: TRBJ2-5; size: -; D: TRBD1; V: TRBV28; DNA: TGTGCCAGCAGCCCGACAGGGAAAGAGACCCAGTACTTC; CDR3: CASSPTGKETQYF
J: TRBJ1-1; size: -; D: -; V: TRBV6-6; DNA: TGTGCCAGCAGTTACTCGAGTATAGGGGGGGCTTTCTTT; CDR3: CASSYSSIGGAFF
J: TRBJ2-1; size: -; D: -; V: TRBV5-8; DNA: TGTGCCAGCAGCTTGGGTAGCGTGGATGAGCAGTTCTTC; CDR3: CASSLGSVDEQFF
J: TRBJ2-7; size: -; D: TRBD2; V: TRBV4-2; DNA: TGTGCCAGCGGGACTAGCGGGAGTTACGAGCAGTACTTC; CDR3: CASGTSGSYEQYF
J: TRBJ2-1; size: -; D: -; V: TRBV19; DNA: TGTGCCAGTAGGCCGGGATACTCCTACAATGAGCAGTTCTTC; CDR3: CASRPGYSYNEQFF
J: TRBJ2-7; size: -; D: -; V: TRBV2; DNA: TGTGCCAGCTGCCAGGCGTACGAGCAGTACTTC; CDR3: CASCQAYEQYF
J: TRBJ1-6; size: -; D: -; V: TRBV19; DNA: TGTGCCAGTAATGTTTTGGGGGTTCGGTTAAGGGAAAGCTCCTATAATTCACCCCTCCACTTT; CDR3: CASNVLGVRLRESSYNSPLHF
J: TRBJ2-3; size: -; D: TRBD1; V: TRBV28; DNA: TGTGCCAGCAGCATCACGATAGGGATAAAACAGGGGAGCTTCACAGATACGCAGTATTTT; CDR3: CASSITIGIKQGSFTDTQYF
J: TRBJ2-1; size: -; D: -; V: TRBV9; DNA: TGTGCCAGCAGCGTAGGGGGCGATGAGCAGTTCTTC; CDR3: CASSVGGDEQFF
J: TRBJ2-7; size: -; D: -; V: TRBV4-2; DNA: TGTGCCAGCAGCCAGGGGGACCGTAATTACGAGCAGTACTTC; CDR3: CASSQGDRNYEQYF
J: TRBJ2-3; size: -; D: -; V: TRBV5-6; DNA: TGTGCCAGCAGCTTGGTAACAGGGACGGGCATAGATACGCAGTATTTT; CDR3: CASSLVTGTGIDTQYF
J: TRBJ2-5; size: -; D: -; V: TRBV6-6; DNA: TGTGCCAGCAGTTACTCCGGGACTCTCCAAGAGACCCAGTACTTC; CDR3: CASSYSGTLQETQYF
J: TRBJ2-4; size: -; D: -; V: TRBV2; DNA: TGTGCCAGCAGGGGGAGCGGCAGGGGCAAAAACATTCAGTACTTC; CDR3: CASRGSGRGKNIQYF
J: TRBJ2-5; size: -; D: TRBD1; V: TRBV27; DNA: TGTGCCAGCAGTCGAGTTCCAGGGGGACCAGAGACCCAGTACTTC; CDR3: CASSRVPGGPETQYF
J: TRBJ1-1; size: -; D: -; V: TRBV19; DNA: TGTGCCAGTAGTATTGAGGGATCCAGCACTGAAGCTTTCTTT; CDR3: CASSIEGSSTEAFF
J: TRBJ2-2; size: -; D: -; V: TRBV4-3; DNA: TGCGCCAGCAGCCATGGGCAAGGGGTCGAAAGGAACACCGGGGAGCTGTTTTTT; CDR3: CASSHGQGVERNTGELFF
J: TRBJ2-7; size: -; D: TRBD1; V: TRBV4-1; DNA: TGCGCCAGCAGCCAGGGGACAGGGGGGACCTACGAGCAGTACTTC; CDR3: CASSQGTGGTYEQYF
J: TRBJ2-7; size: -; D: -; V: TRBV28; DNA: TGTGCCAGCAGTTTAGGAGGGGCGAGCTCCTACGAGCAGTACTTC; CDR3: CASSLGGASSYEQYF
J: TRBJ2-1; size: -; D: -; V: TRBV15; DNA: TGTGCCACCAGCAGAGATCTCAGGGGGGTGGCGAGCAATGAGCAGTTCTTC; CDR3: CATSRDLRGVASNEQFF
J: TRBJ2-2; size: -; D: TRBD1; V: TRBV6-6; DNA: TGTGCCAGCAGTTATTCCGGGACAGGGTACACCGGGGAGCTGTTTTTT; CDR3: CASSYSGTGYTGELFF
J: TRBJ2-1; size: -; D: -; V: TRBV19; DNA: TGTGCCAGTAGTATAGGAATACTTCTAGCAGGTAATGAGCAGTTCTTC; CDR3: CASSIGILLAGNEQFF
J: TRBJ1-2; size: -; D: -; V: TRBV30; DNA: TGTGCCTGGAGTGTAAGACCAGTCTATGGCTACACCTTC; CDR3: CAWSVRPVYGYTF
J: TRBJ2-7; size: -; D: -; V: TRBV5-6; DNA: TGTGCCAGCAGCTTGGGCAGGGTCACCTACGAGCAGTACTTC; CDR3: CASSLGRVTYEQYF
J: TRBJ2-1; size: -; D: TRBD1; V: TRBV7-9; DNA: TGTGCCAGCAGCTTAGTTTGGGTCGGTTCGGACAGGGCGTTTGAGCAGTTCTTC; CDR3: CASSLVWVGSDRAFEQFF
J: TRBJ2-1; size: few; D: TRBD1; V: TRBV5-4; DNA: TGTGCCAGCAGCCCGGACAGGGTTTCGTACAATGAGCAGTTCTTC; CDR3: CASSPDRVSYNEQFF